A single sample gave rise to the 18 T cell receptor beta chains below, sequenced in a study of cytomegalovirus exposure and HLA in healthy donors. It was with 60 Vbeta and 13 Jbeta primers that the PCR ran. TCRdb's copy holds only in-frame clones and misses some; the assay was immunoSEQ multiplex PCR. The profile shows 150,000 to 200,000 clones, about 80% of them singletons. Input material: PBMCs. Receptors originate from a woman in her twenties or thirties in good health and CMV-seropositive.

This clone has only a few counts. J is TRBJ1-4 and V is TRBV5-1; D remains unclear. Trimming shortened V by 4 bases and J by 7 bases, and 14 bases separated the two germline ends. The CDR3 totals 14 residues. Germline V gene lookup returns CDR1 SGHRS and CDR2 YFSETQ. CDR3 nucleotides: TGCGCCAGCAGCCCGGGAGAGGCGAGTGAAAAACTGTTTTTT. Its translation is CASSPGEASEKLFF. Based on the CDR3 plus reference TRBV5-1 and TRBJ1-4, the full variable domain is KAGVTQTPRYLIKTRGQQVTLSCSPISGHRSVSWYQQTPGQGLQFLFEYFSETQRNKGNFPGRFSGRQFSNSRSEMNVSTLELGDSALYLCASSPGEASEKLFFGSGTQLSVL.

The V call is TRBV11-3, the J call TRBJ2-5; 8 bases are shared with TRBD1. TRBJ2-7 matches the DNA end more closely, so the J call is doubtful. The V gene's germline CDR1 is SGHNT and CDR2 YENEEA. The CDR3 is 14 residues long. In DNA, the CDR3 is TGTGCCAGCAGCCCCGGGACAGGCTCCTACGAGCAGTACTTC. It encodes CASSPGTGSYEQYF.

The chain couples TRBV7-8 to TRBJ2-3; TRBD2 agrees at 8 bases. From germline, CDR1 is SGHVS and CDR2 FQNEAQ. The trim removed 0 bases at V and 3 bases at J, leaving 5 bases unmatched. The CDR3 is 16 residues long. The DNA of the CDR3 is TGTGCCAGCAGCTTAGCGACGGGAGGGCCGACAGATACGCAGTATTTT. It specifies CASSLATGGPTDTQYF.

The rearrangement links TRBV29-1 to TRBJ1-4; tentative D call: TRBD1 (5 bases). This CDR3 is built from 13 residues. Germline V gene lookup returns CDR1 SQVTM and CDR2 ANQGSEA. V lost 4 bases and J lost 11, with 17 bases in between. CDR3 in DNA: TGCAGCGTTGGAAGCGGCGCGGGGCAGAAACTGTTTTTT. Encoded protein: CSVGSGAGQKLFF. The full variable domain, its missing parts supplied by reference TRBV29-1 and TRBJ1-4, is SAVISQKPSRDICQRGTSLTIQCQVDSQVTMMFWYRQQPGQSLTLIATANQGSEATYESGFVIDKFPISRPNLTFSTLTVSNMSPEDSSIYLCSVGSGAGQKLFFGSGTQLSVL.

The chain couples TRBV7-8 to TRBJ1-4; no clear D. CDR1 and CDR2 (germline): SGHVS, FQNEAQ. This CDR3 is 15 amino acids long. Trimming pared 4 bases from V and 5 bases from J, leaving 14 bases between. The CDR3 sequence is CASSWSDGENEKLFF. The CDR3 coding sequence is TGTGCCAGCAGCTGGTCGGACGGGGAAAATGAAAAACTGTTTTTT.

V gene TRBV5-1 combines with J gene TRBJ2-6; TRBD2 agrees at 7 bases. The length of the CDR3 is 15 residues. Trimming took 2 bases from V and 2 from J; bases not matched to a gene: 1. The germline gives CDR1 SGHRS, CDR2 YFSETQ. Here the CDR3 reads CASSFGGTGANVLTF. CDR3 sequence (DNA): TGCGCCAGCAGCTTCGGGGGGACTGGGGCCAACGTCCTGACTTTC.

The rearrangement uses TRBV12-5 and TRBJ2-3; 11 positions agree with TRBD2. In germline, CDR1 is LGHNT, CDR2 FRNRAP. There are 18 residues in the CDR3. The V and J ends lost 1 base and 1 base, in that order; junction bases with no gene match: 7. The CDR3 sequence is CASGLAPLAGGRTDTQYF. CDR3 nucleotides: TGTGCTAGTGGTTTGGCCCCCCTAGCGGGGGGCCGCACAGATACGCAGTATTTT.

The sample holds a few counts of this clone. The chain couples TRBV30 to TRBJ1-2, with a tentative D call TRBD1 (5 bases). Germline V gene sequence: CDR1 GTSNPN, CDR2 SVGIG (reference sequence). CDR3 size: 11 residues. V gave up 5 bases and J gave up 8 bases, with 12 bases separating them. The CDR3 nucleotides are TGTGCCTGGTCGCCCAGGGAAGGCTACACCTTC. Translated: CAWSPREGYTF.

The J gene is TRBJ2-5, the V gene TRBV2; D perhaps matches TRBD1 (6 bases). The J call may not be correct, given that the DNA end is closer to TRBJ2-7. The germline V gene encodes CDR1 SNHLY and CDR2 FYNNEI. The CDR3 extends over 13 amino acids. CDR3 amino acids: CASSYRDTYEQYF. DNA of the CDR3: TGTGCCAGCAGTTACCGGGACACCTACGAGCAGTACTTC.

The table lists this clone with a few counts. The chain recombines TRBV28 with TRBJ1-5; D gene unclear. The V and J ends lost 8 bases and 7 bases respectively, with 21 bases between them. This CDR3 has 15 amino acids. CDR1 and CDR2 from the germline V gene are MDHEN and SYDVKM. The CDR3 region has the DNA TGTGCCAGCCGACATGAAAGAGGGAACGGCCAGCCCCAGCATTTT. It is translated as CASRHERGNGQPQHF.

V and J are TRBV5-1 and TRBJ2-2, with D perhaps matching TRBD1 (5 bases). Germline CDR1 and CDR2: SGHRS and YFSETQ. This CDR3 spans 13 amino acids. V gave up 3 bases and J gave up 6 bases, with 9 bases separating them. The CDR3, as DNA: TGCGCCAGCAGCTGGACACGGGCCGGGGAGCTGTTTTTT. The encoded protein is CASSWTRAGELFF.

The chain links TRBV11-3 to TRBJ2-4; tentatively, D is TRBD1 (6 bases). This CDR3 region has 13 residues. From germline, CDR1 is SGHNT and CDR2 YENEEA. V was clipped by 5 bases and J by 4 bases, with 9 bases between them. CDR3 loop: CASSPRGKNIQYF. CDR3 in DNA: TGTGCCAGCAGCCCCAGGGGTAAAAACATTCAGTACTTC.

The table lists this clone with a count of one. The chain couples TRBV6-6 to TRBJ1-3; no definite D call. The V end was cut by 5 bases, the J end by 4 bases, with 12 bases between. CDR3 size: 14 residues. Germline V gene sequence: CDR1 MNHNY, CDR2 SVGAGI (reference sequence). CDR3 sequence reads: CASSPTNPGNTIYF. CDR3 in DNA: TGTGCCAGCAGTCCCACAAATCCGGGAAACACCATATATTTT.

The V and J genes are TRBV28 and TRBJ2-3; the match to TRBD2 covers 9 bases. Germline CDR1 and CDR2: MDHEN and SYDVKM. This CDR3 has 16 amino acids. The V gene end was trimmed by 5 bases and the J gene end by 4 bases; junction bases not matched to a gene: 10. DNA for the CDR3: TGTGCCAGCAGTCCGGCGGGGACTAGCCTCCCAGATACGCAGTATTTT. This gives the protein CASSPAGTSLPDTQYF.

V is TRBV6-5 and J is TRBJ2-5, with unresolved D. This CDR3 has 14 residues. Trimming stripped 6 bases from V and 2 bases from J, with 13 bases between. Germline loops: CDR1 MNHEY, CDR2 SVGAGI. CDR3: CASSPNLEQETQYF. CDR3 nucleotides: TGTGCCAGCAGCCCCAATCTGGAGCAAGAGACCCAGTACTTC.

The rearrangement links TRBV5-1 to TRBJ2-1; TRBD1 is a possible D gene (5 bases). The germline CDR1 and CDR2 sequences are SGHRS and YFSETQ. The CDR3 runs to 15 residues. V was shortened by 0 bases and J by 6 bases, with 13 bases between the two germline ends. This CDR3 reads CASSLEGVPSNEQFF. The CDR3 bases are TGCGCCAGCAGCTTGGAAGGGGTTCCCTCCAATGAGCAGTTCTTC.

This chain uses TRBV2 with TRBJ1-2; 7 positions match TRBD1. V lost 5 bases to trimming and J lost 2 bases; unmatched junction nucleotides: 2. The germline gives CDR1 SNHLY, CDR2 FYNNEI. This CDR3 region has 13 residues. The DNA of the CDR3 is TGTGCCAGCAGTACGGACAGGAACTATGGCTACACCTTC. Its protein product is CASSTDRNYGYTF.

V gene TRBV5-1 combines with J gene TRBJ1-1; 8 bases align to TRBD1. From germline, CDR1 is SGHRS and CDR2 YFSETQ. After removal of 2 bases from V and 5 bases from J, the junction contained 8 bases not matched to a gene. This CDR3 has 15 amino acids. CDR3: CASSFGQGLSTEAFF. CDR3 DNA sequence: TGCGCCAGCAGCTTCGGACAGGGTTTATCGACTGAAGCTTTCTTT.